Sequencing of this TCR beta chain was carried out in a study of patients and donors after allogeneic stem cell transplantation (dated by TCRdb to the early 2020s). The library was obtained by RT-PCR. Sequencer: NextSeq 550. The public reads were reprocessed in TCRdb via fastp at Q25 and MiXCR, keeping in-frame beta chains. Every entry covers one CDR3 protein and lists the most common genes and DNA from its rows. For this sample there are about 960,000 distinct CDR3 sequences; about a sixth appear just once. Roughly 6% of the sample is in the top ten clones. A remark on this clonotype: Its antigen is currently not known. The input lacks base qualities; no much larger clone sits a single base away.

The sequence came from a human donor who was either an allogeneic HSCT recipient or a stem cell or donor lymphocyte infusion donor (not recorded which). It is not recorded whose cells these are; they may come from a transplant donor. Sequenced: blood, either unsorted or a sorted T cell fraction (not recorded which).

The bases read TGCAGCGTTGATAAGTTAGGAGGGTTGGAGACCCAGTACTTC. Protein translation: CSVDKLGGLETQYF. Recombination connected TRBV29-1 to TRBJ2-5, and perhaps TRBD2 as D gene, on 6 matching bases. The cysteine opens and the phenylalanine closes a CDR3 of 14 amino acids. Kept here is only the CDR3 DNA, which spans 42 bases and is read in frame from base 1. Reading the germline V gene gives CDR1 SQVTM and CDR2 ANQGSEA. At the junction V is shortened by 3 bases and J by 5 bases, with 16 bases in between.